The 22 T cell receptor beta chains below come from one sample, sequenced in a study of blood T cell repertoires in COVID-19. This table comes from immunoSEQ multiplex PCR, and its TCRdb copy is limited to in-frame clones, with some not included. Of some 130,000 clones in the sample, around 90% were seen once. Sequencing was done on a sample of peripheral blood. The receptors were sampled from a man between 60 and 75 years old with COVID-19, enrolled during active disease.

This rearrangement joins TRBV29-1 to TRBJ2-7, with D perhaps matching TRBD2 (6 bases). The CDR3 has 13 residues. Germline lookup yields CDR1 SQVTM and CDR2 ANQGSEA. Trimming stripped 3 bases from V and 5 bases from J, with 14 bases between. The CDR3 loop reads CSVDSNSGNEQYF. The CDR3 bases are TGCAGCGTTGATTCTAATAGCGGAAACGAGCAGTACTTC.

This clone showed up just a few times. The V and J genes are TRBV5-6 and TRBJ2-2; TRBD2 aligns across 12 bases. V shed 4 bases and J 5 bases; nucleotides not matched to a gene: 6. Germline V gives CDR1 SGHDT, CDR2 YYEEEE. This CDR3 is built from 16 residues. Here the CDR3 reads CASSQGLAGRTGELFF. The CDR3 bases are TGTGCCAGCAGCCAAGGACTAGCGGGACGGACCGGGGAGCTGTTTTTT.

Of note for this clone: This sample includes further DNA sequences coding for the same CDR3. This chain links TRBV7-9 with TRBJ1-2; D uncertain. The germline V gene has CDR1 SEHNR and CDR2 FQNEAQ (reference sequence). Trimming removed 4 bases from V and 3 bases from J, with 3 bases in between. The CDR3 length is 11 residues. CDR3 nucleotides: TGTGCCAGCAGCTCCGACTATGGCTACACCTTC. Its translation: CASSSDYGYTF.

CDR3 region: CASSSTGSGNQPQHF. The CDR3 region has the DNA TGTGCCAGCAGCTCGACAGGGTCGGGCAATCAGCCCCAGCATTTT. The rearrangement links TRBV13 to TRBJ1-5; 7 positions match TRBD1. Germline CDR1 PRHDT, CDR2 FYEKMQ (reference sequence). The CDR3 loop spans 15 amino acids. V shed 4 bases, J shed 2 bases, and the junction held 5 bases outside the gene matches. Full variable domain (remainder filled in from reference TRBV13 and TRBJ1-5): AAGVIQSPRHLIKEKRETATLKCYPIPRHDTVYWYQQGPGQDPQFLISFYEKMQSDKGSIPDRFSAQQFSDYHSELNMSSLELGDSALYFCASSSTGSGNQPQHFGDGTRLSIL.

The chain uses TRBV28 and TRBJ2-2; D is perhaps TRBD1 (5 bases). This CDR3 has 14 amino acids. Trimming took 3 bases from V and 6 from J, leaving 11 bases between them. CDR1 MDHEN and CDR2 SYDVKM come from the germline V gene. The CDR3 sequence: CASSFRVRSGELFF. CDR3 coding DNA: TGTGCCAGCAGTTTCAGGGTTCGGTCCGGGGAGCTGTTTTTT.

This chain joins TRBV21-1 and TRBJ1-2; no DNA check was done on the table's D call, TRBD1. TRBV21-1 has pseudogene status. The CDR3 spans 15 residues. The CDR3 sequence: CASSAGWDRLNGYTF. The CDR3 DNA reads TGTGCCAGCAGCGCAGGGTGGGACAGGCTAAATGGCTACACCTTC.

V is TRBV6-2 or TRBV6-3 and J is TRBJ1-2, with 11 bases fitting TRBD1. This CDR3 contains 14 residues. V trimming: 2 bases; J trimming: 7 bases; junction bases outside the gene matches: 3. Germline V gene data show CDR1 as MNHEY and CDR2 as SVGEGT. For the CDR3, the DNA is TGTGCCAGCAGTTACGGACAGGGGGCCGGTGGCTACACCTTC. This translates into CASSYGQGAGGYTF.

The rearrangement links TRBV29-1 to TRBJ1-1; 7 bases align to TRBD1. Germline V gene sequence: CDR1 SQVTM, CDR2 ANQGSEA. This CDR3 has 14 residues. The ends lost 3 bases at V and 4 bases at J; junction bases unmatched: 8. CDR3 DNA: TGCAGCGTTGACGAACAGGGGATCGGCACTGAAGCTTTCTTT. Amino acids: CSVDEQGIGTEAFF.

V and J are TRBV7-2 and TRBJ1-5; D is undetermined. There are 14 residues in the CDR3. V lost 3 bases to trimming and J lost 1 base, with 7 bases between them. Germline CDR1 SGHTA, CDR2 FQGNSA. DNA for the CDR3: TGTGCCAGCAGCTTGGGGAGAAGCAATCAGCCCCAGCATTTT. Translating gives CASSLGRSNQPQHF.

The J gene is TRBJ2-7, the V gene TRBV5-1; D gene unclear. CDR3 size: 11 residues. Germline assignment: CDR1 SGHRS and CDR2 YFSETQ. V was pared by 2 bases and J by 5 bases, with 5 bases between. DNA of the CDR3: TGCGCCAGCAGCTTTCAGGACGAGCAGTACTTC. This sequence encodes CASSFQDEQYF. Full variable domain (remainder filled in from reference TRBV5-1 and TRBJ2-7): KAGVTQTPRYLIKTRGQQVTLSCSPISGHRSVSWYQQTPGQGLQFLFEYFSETQRNKGNFPGRFSGRQFSNSRSEMNVSTLELGDSALYLCASSFQDEQYFGPGTRLTVT.

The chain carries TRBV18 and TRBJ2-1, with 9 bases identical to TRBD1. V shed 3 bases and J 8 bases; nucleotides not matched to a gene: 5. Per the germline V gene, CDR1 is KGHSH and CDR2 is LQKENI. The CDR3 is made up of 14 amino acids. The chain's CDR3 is CASSPGTGRDEQFF. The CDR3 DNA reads TGTGCCAGCTCACCCGGGACAGGGCGCGATGAGCAGTTCTTC.

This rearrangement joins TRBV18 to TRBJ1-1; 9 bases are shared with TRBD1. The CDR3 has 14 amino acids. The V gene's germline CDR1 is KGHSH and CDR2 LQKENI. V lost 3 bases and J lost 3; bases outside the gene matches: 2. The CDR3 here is CASSPDRGDTEAFF. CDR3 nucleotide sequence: TGTGCCAGCTCACCTGACAGGGGGGACACTGAAGCTTTCTTT.

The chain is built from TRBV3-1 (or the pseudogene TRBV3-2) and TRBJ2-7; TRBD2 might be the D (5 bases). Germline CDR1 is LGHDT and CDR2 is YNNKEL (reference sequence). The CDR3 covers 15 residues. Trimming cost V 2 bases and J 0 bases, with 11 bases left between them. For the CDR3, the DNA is TGTGCCAGCAGCCAATGGGGAGAGTCCTCCTACGAGCAGTACTTC. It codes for CASSQWGESSYEQYF.

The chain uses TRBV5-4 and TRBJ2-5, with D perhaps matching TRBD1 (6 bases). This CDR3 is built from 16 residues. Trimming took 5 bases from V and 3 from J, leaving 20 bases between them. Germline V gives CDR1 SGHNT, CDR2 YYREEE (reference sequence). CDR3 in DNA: TGTGCCAGCAGTCAAAAAAGTGCAGGGGCGGAAGAGACCCAGTACTTC. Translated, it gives CASSQKSAGAEETQYF.

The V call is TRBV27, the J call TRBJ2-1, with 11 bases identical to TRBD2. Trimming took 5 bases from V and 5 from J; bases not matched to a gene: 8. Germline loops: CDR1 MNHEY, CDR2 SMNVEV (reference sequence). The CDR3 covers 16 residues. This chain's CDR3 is CASSRRGLAADNEQFF. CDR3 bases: TGTGCCAGCAGTCGCAGGGGACTAGCGGCAGACAATGAGCAGTTCTTC.

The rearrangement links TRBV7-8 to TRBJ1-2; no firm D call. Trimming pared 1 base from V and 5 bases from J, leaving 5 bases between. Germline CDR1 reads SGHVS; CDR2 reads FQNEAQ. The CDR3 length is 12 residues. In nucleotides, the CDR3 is TGTGCCAGCAGCTTAGGCGGATATGGCTACACCTTC. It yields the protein CASSLGGYGYTF.

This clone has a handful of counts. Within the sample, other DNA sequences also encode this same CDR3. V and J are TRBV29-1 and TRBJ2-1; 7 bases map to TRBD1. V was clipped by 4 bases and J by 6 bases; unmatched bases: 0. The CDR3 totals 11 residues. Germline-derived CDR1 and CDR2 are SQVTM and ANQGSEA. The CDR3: CSVGQGNEQFF. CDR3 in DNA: TGCAGCGTTGGACAGGGCAATGAGCAGTTCTTC.

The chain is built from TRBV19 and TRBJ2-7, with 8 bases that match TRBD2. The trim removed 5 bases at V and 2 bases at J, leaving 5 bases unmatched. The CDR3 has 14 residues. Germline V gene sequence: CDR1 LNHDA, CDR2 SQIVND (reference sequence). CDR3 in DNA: TGTGCCAGTAGTTTCCAGCGGGGGACCTACGAGCAGTACTTC. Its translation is CASSFQRGTYEQYF.

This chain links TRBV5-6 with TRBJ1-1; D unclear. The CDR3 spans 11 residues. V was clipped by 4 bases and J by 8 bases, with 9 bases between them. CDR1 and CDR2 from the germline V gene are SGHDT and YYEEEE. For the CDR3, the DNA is TGTGCCAGCAGCCTTTACGGGGAAGCTTTCTTT. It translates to CASSLYGEAFF.

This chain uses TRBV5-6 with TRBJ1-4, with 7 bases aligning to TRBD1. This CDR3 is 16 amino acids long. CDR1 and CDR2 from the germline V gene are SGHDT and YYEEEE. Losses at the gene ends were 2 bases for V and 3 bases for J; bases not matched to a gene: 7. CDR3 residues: CASSFTGERSNEKLFF. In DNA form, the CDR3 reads TGTGCCAGCAGCTTTACAGGGGAAAGGTCTAATGAAAAACTGTTTTTT.

DNA for the CDR3: TGTGCCAGCAGCTCCACCGGGGGCACCGGGGAGCTGTTTTTT. The encoded protein is CASSSTGGTGELFF. The chain recombines TRBV7-2 with TRBJ2-2; D is perhaps TRBD2 (6 bases). CDR3 length equals 14 residues. CDR1 and CDR2 from the germline V gene are SGHTA and FQGNSA. With 4 bases removed from V and 4 bases from J, the gap between germline ends came to 10 bases.

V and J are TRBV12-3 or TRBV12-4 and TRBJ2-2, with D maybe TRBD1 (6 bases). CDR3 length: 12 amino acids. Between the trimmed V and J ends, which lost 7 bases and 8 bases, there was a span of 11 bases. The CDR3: CASNHREGELFF. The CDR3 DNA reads TGTGCCAGCAACCACAGGGAAGGGGAGCTGTTTTTT.